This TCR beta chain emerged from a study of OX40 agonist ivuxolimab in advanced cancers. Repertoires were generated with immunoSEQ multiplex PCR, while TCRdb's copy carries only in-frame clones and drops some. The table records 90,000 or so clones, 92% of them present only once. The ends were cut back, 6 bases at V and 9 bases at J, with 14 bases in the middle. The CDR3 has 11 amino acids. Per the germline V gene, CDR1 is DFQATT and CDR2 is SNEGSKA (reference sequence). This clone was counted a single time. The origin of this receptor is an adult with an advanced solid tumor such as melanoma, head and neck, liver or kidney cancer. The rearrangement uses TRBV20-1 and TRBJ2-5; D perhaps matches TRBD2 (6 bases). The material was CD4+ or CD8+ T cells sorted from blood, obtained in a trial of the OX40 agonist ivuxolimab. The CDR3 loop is CSATPGEAQYF. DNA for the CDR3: TGCAGTGCCACTCCGGGAGAAGCCCAGTACTTC.